This T cell receptor (beta chain) derives from a study of cytomegalovirus exposure and HLA in healthy donors (dated by TCRdb to the late 2010s). A note on the overall study: An earlier analysis of 587 of the donors reported 276 Gb of sequence data and around 110 million unique TCR beta sequences from about 200 million T cells. Roughly 300 gigabases of sequencing data and around 87 million unique TCR sequences were included in an early release covering about 700 HLA-typed donors. Of the roughly 420 genotyped donors, roughly 76% were placed in the genetic ancestry cluster associated with self-reported Caucasian donors. The study aimed to test whether cataloging public T cell receptors could reveal signatures of past pathogen exposure. The T cell repertoires of about 700 subjects were profiled by immunosequencing and related to cytomegalovirus serostatus. Along with the roughly 610-subject first cohort, a separate validation cohort of over 90 different subjects was used. The study combined high-throughput TCR immunosequencing, statistical association of individual TCRs with disease status, and machine learning to predict cytomegalovirus infection status. In a later analysis, previously published TCR beta repertoires from more than 500 donors were re-analyzed and high-resolution HLA genotyping was added so that TCR occurrence patterns could be studied. The later analysis used no new phenotypic data to find candidate immune exposures, relying instead on TCR beta sequences and their occurrence across donors. An earlier analysis of around 580 of the donors used high-throughput TCR beta sequencing to judge whether each TCR beta V gene segment behaved as functional or pseudogenic. Donor age, sex, ethnicity and CMV serostatus were compiled alongside the repertoire data. In a later genetic analysis, genome-wide SNP genotypes for about three fifths of the roughly 670 donors were used, and that subset was treated as a discovery cohort. All discovery cohort repertoires had been generated on a single sequencing platform. Both class I and class II loci were covered by HLA typing, at four-digit resolution. The number of donors typed differed by locus, with 629-630 for A, B, C, DRB1 and DQB1, around 520 for DQA1, over 600 for DPA1, and 450 to 480 for DPB1. Roughly 5 DR-DQ haplotypes were handled as single units for association and clustering, since linkage in the cohort was strong. Among about 390 genotyped donors of the cohort, an average of 235,054 unique TCR beta nucleotide sequences were sequenced per donor, approximately 20% of them non-productive.

In total, approximately 610 healthy bone marrow donors made up the cohort. At the time of sampling, every cohort member was nominally healthy, though immune exposures that went unrecorded were likely present. The donor tested CMV seronegative, placing the donor among the 350 to 400 seronegative members of the cohort. A peripheral blood sample was provided by each donor, and peripheral blood mononuclear cells were used for TCR beta sequencing. Genomic DNA extraction from the blood cell samples was performed with the Qiagen DNeasy Blood Extraction Kit. Library preparation was by the immunoSEQ multiplex PCR assay. For the multiplex PCR, a mixture combining 60 forward primers for TCR Vbeta segments and 13 reverse primers for TCR Jbeta segments was used. A multiplex PCR assay on genomic DNA amplified the CDR3 region of rearranged TCR beta genes. On the Illumina HiSeq System, the amplified TCR beta libraries were sequenced as 87-base-pair reads. The published analysis was carried out like this. A later analysis counted approximately 84 million unique TCR beta chains across the 600 to 850 repertoires, and approximately 11 million of these chains were shared by at least two donors. To remove PCR and sequencing errors, raw reads were error-corrected and collapsed into unique sequences using a nearest-neighbor algorithm that merged closely related sequences. Alignment of CDR3 sequences to IMGT reference sequences was used to assign V, D and J gene segments. Each retained sequence needed at least a six-nucleotide match to both a V gene segment and a J gene segment. A rearrangement counted as productive if the CDR3 had no stop codons and remained in frame with V and J, and every other rearrangement counted as non-productive. CDR3 was defined according to IMGT convention as the region running from the second conserved V-encoded cysteine to the conserved J-encoded phenylalanine. Sequences without an unambiguous match to a single V gene segment were excluded from the earlier analysis of several hundred of the donors. An earlier analysis of several hundred of the donors classified V segments as functional when productive rearrangements were above 56.7% and as segregating when the standard deviation between donors was above 5%. To diagnose cytomegalovirus status from the catalog of TCR beta chain sequences, a statistical classification framework was built. In a later analysis, TCR nucleotide sequences were compared against IMGT/GENE-DB human TR gene sequences so that V and J genes could be assigned. Using the TCRdist pipeline, a later analysis assigned CDR3 sequences along with most-parsimonious VDJ recombination scenarios. In a later analysis, every TCR beta chain was defined by the combination of its CDR3 amino acid sequence and its V-gene family, and reads without a unique V-gene family were dropped. A later analysis removed several hundred highly shared, low-generation-probability nucleotide sequences to deal with suspected cross-contamination and a sequencing artifact. In a later analysis, a clonal expansion index was calculated for each public chain from normalized within-repertoire ranks of inferred template counts. In a later analysis, generation probabilities were computed using a VDJ recombination model fitted to out-of-frame rearrangements, and the results were checked against IGoR. Hypergeometric tests were used in a later analysis to score TCR-TCR, TCR-HLA and TCR-CMV co-occurrence, with a repertoire-size bias correction applied to the TCR pairs. To estimate false discovery rates, a later analysis permuted the HLA or CMV assignments 20 times. A later analysis grouped co-occurring TCRs with DBSCAN, adding TCRdist sequence similarity when clustering within HLA-allele-positive subsets. Co-occurrence clustering excluded repertoires with fewer than 30,000 or more than 120,000 public chains, plus five with anomalous nucleotide sharing. Not all clones reach the TCRdb copy of this immuneACCESS table, which keeps in-frame sequences only. Checked studies attribute under half of the gap to unresolved V genes and leave the rest unexplained. V, J and clone size derive from that table, while D and trimming were established from the DNA sequence. The sample has 150,000 to 200,000 clones on record, roughly 85% of them singletons. In total, the top ten clones hold roughly 1.5% of the sample.

Study-level results and caveats: An earlier analysis of approximately 570 of the donors showed that most TCR beta V segments appeared in productive rearrangements either about 87% or about 30% of the time, which broadly matched IMGT annotations. Over 15 rarely observed V segments, including chromosome 9 orphons, were excluded from the earlier analysis of a few hundred of the donors because counts were too low. In a later genetic analysis, a missense DCLRE1C variant was associated with V-gene and J-gene trimming of TCR beta chains, and the association was replicated in an independent cohort. Correlated functional status among segregating V segments might be attributable to linkage disequilibrium, but an unknown experimental factor could not be ruled out. For the cohort, immune exposure information was limited to CMV serostatus. When HLA alleles, especially DR and DQ, strongly co-occurred, TCR associations were difficult to assign to individual alleles. Roughly uniform sequencing depth across donors was assumed in presence/absence analyses, although this assumption may not hold. Most TCR sequences were seen in very few donors, while some public TCRs were found in many individuals. According to a later analysis, most CMV-associated TCR beta chains appeared to be HLA-restricted, and the HLA associations seemed to be driven largely by CMV exposure. A later analysis reported that several top co-occurrence clusters appeared linked to parvovirus B19, influenza, CMV and Epstein-Barr virus. Because HLA typing was unavailable for some donors at each locus, only the typed subset was used in association tests. In both the original and validation cohorts, the classifier was reported to diagnose cytomegalovirus status with high specificity and sensitivity. A further reported finding was that TCR beta sequences accurately predicted the HLA-A and HLA-B alleles for most subjects in the first cohort. In the study, approximately 150 TCR beta chains were listed as associated with cytomegalovirus. Some IMGT-functional V segments, including TRBV6-2 and TRBV6-3, could not be distinguished by the 87-base-pair reads and were therefore excluded. The cohort was sequenced for TCR beta chains only, and without alpha or paired-chain data the features that could be detected were limited. In vitro tests confirmed that a few of the cytomegalovirus-associated TCR beta chains recognize cytomegalovirus antigens. In a later genetic analysis, fewer N-insertions in productive TCRs were reported among donors in an Asian-associated ancestry cluster than the roughly 700-donor mean. A group of highly shared sequence variants was considered likely to be a technical artifact of the sequencing pipeline. At a false discovery rate of 0.05, a later analysis linked some 17,000 TCR beta sequences to specific HLA alleles. It was suggested by the authors that the approach could potentially be generalized to other disease states and immunological phenotypes. In a later analysis, HLA-associated TCR beta chains showed more clonal expansion and lower generation probabilities than non-associated chains that were equally common. A later analysis found that TCR association rates varied across HLA loci, with DRB1 alleles showing the most associated TCRs and HLA-C alleles the fewest.

As for this clone: No cognate antigen has been identified for it. One base away there is no much larger clone; base qualities are not given.

CDR1 and CDR2 are read off the germline V gene (reference sequence) as MNHEY and SMNVEV. The V end gives up 5 bases and the J end 3 bases, leaving 5 bases in the junction not matched to a gene. From cysteine to phenylalanine, the CDR3 is 15 amino acids long. Solely the CDR3 DNA is kept, with 45 bases framed from the first base. Material: PBMCs. This TCR derives from a woman between 18 and 29 years old in good health and CMV-seronegative. The chain couples TRBV27 to TRBJ2-1; 9 of the junction bases match TRBD2. The bases are TGTGCCAGCAGTCCTAGCGGGATTGACTACAATGAGCAGTTCTTC. Translated, it reads CASSPSGIDYNEQFF.